Listed here are 6 T cell receptor beta chains from one sample, sequenced in a study of cytotoxic CD8 clonotypes in ibrutinib-treated CLL. Measured with immunoSEQ multiplex PCR; TCRdb has only the in-frame clones, and not every one. The data contain 300,000 or so clones, under 70% of them seen just once; the ten biggest clones take up about 5.9%. Sample: PBMCs, taken after 36 months of ibrutinib treatment. The receptors were sampled from a human donor with chronic lymphocytic leukemia.

The rearrangement links TRBV4-1 to TRBJ2-3; D gene ambiguous. V lost 0 bases and J 6 bases, leaving 10 bases between the germline ends. Germline values: CDR1 MGHRA, CDR2 YSYEKL. The length of the CDR3 is 14 residues. The CDR3 DNA is TGCGCCAGCAGCCAAGAAGGATTTCGGGATACGCAGTATTTT. Protein: CASSQEGFRDTQYF.

This chain joins TRBV9 and TRBJ2-3; no definite D call. The CDR3 contains 17 residues. The germline CDR1 and CDR2 sequences are SGDLS and YYNGEE. The V gene lost 0 bases and the J gene lost 1 base, with 15 bases spanning the gap. CDR3 in DNA: TGTGCCAGCAGCGTAGACATAGAAACGCGTGGCACAGATACGCAGTATTTT. Translating gives CASSVDIETRGTDTQYF.

V and J are TRBV14 and TRBJ2-5; no clear D. Trimming took off 1 base at V and 3 bases at J, with 12 bases between the two ends. Germline loops: CDR1 SGHDN, CDR2 FVKESK. The CDR3 spans 15 residues. In DNA form, the CDR3 reads TGTGCCAGCAGCCAAGTACCGGCCCCTAAAGAGACCCAGTACTTC. Translation gives CASSQVPAPKETQYF.

The J gene is TRBJ2-6, the V gene TRBV5-6; D remains unclear. Germline values: CDR1 SGHDT, CDR2 YYEEEE. The CDR3 length is 16 residues. V lost 4 bases and J lost 0, with 11 bases in between. The DNA of the CDR3 is TGTGCCAGCAGCCCCGAGTACGGCTCTGGGGCCAACGTCCTGACTTTC. Translating gives CASSPEYGSGANVLTF.

The DNA for the CDR3 is TGTGCCAGCAGCTTAGGCCTATCCCCCTACAATGAGCAGTTCTTC. As protein: CASSLGLSPYNEQFF. V and J are TRBV7-7 and TRBJ2-1; D not resolved. This CDR3 spans 15 amino acids. Germline V lookup: CDR1 SSHAT, CDR2 FNYEAQ (reference sequence). The V and J ends lost 1 base and 2 bases respectively, with 9 bases between them. The variable domain in full, with the rest retrieved from reference TRBV7-7 and TRBJ2-1, is GAGVSQSPRYKVTKRGQDVTLRCDPISSHATLYWYQQALGQGPEFLTYFNYEAQPDKSGLPSDRFSAERPEGSISTLTIQRTEQRDSAMYRCASSLGLSPYNEQFFGPGTRLTVL.

The chain couples TRBV5-5 to TRBJ1-1; D perhaps matches TRBD1 (5 bases). CDR1 and CDR2 (germline): SGHKS, YYEKEE (reference sequence). The ends were cut back, 4 bases at V and 5 bases at J, with 18 bases in the middle. This CDR3 is built from 15 residues. The CDR3 reads CASSHTRGERTEAFF. DNA for the CDR3: TGTGCCAGCAGCCATACGAGGGGAGAGAGAACTGAAGCTTTCTTT.